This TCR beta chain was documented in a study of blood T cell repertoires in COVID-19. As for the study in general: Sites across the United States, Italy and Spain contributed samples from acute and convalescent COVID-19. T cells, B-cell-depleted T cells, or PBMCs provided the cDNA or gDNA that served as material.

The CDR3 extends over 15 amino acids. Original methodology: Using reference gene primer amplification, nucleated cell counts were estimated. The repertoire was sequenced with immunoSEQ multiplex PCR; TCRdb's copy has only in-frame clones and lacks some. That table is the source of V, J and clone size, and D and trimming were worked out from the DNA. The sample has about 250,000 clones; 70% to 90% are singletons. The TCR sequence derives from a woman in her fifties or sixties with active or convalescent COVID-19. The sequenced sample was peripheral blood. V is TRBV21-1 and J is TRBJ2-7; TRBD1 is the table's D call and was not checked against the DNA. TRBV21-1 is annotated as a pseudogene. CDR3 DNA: TGTGCCAGCAGCAACGGGGACAGGAAATTTGCCGAGCAGTACTTC. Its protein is CASSNGDRKFAEQYF.